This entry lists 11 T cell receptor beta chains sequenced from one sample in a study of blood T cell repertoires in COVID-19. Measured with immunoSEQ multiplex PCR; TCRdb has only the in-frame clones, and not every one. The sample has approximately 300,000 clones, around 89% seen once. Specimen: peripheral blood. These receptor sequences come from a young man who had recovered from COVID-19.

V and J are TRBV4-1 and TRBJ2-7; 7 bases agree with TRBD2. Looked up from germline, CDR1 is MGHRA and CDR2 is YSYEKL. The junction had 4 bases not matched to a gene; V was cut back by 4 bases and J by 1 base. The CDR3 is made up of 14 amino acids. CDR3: CASSLGRSSYEQYF. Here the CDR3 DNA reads TGCGCCAGCAGCCTCGGGAGGAGTTCCTACGAGCAGTACTTC.

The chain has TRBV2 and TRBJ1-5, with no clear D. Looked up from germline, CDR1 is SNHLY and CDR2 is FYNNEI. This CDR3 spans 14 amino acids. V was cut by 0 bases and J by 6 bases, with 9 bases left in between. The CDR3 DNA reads TGTGCCAGCAGTGAAGCCGGAGGGAGTCAGCCCCAGCATTTT. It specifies CASSEAGGSQPQHF.

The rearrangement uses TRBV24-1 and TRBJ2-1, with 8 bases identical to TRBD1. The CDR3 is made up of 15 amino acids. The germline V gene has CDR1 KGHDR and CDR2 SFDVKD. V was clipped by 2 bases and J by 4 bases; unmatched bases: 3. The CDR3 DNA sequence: TGTGCCACCAGTGATTCGGACAGGGATTACAATGAGCAGTTCTTC. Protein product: CATSDSDRDYNEQFF.

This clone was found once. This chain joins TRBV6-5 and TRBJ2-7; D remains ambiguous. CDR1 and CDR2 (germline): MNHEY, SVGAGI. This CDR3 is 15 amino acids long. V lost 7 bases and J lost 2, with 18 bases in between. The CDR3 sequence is CASKKSPYPPYEQYF. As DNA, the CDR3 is TGTGCCAGCAAAAAATCTCCCTACCCCCCCTACGAGCAGTACTTC.

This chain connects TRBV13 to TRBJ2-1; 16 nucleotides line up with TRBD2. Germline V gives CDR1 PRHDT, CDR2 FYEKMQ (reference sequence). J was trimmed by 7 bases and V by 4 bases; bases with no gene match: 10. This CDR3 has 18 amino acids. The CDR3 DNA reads TGTGCCAGCAGCTCGGGACTAGCGGGGGGGCTTCCCCTAAATGAGCAGTTCTTC. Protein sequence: CASSSGLAGGLPLNEQFF.

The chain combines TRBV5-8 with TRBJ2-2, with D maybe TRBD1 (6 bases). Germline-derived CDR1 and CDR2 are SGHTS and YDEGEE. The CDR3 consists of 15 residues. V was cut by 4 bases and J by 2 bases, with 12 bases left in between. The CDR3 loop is CASSPGHLNTGELFF. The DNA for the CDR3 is TGTGCCAGCAGCCCGGGACATCTCAACACCGGGGAGCTGTTTTTT.

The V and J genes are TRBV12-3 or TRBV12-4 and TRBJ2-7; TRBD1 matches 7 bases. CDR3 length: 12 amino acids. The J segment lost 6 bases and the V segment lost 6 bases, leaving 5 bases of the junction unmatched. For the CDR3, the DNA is TGTGCCAGCAGCCCAGGGGGTGGCGAGCAGTACTTC. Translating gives CASSPGGGEQYF.

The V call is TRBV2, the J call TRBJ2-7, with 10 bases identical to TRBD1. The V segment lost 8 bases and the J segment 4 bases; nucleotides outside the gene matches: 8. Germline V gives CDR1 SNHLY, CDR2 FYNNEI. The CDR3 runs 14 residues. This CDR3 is CASGLGQGGYEQYF. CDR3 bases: TGTGCCAGCGGACTTGGACAGGGGGGGTACGAGCAGTACTTC.

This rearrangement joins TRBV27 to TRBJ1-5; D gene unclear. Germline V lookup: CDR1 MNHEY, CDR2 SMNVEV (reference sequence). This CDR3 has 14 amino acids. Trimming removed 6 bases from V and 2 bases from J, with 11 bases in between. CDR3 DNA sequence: TGTGCCAGCAGGGACTTGGGAGGCAATCAGCCCCAGCATTTT. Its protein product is CASRDLGGNQPQHF.

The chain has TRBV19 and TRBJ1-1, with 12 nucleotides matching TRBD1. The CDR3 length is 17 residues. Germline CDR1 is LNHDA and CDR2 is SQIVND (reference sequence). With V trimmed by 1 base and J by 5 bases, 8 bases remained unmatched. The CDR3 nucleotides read TGTGCCAGTAGTATAGGCCCGGGACAGGGGGCGAGGACTGAAGCTTTCTTT. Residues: CASSIGPGQGARTEAFF.

The CDR3 DNA sequence: TGTGCCTGGAACGGGTACCCCCCTACAGGTTCTGGGGCCAACGTCCTGACTTTC. Amino acids: CAWNGYPPTGSGANVLTF. J is TRBJ2-6 and V is TRBV30, with D tentatively TRBD1 (5 bases). Trimming removed 4 bases from V and 1 base from J, with 20 bases in between. Germline CDR1 is GTSNPN and CDR2 is SVGIG (reference sequence). The CDR3 spans 18 residues.